The present entry profiles one T cell receptor (beta chain) with its context. The identical CDR3 is also encoded by other nucleotide sequences in the sample. These data originate in a study of blood T cell repertoires in COVID-19. Only in-frame clones appear in the TCRdb table, and some are missing; sequencing was by immunoSEQ multiplex PCR. Of 200,000 to 250,000 clones listed, around 83% are singletons. V lost 1 base and J 3 bases, leaving 10 bases between the germline ends. Per germline, CDR1 SGHAT and CDR2 FQNNGV. This CDR3 contains 14 residues. The chain combines TRBV11-2 with TRBJ2-7; D is possibly TRBD1 (5 bases). The sequencing input was peripheral blood. The clonotype comes from a woman in her forties or fifties with acute or convalescent COVID-19. CDR3 sequence reads: CASSLVRGRYEQYF. The DNA of the CDR3 is TGTGCCAGCAGCTTAGTTAGGGGTCGCTACGAGCAGTACTTC.